Reported below is one T cell receptor (beta chain). The CDR3 contains 15 residues. CDR1 and CDR2 (germline): SGHNT, YYREEE (reference sequence). V lost 3 bases and J lost 1; bases outside the gene matches: 5. The protocol was immunoSEQ multiplex PCR, while the TCRdb copy is restricted to in-frame clones and leaves out a portion. This table has roughly 31,000 clones, around 90% appearing once. The data stem from a study of T cell changes during pregnancy in multiple sclerosis. The gene calls are TRBV5-4 and TRBJ1-1; TRBD1 agrees at 8 bases. The receptor was derived from a female donor with multiple sclerosis, enrolled in a pregnancy study. Material: CD8+ T cells from peripheral blood mononuclear cells, obtained before pregnancy. The CDR3 DNA reads TGTGCCAGCAGCTCCCTTGACAGGGGGAACACTGAAGCTTTCTTT. Translation: CASSSLDRGNTEAFF.